What follows is one T cell receptor beta chain and its context. The TCR beta repertoire was assessed by survey-level immunoSEQ sequencing. Repertoires were generated with immunoSEQ multiplex PCR, while TCRdb's copy carries only in-frame clones and drops some. This sample has around 50,000 clones, with over 90% found just once. Germline values: CDR1 MGHRA, CDR2 YSYEKL. There are 15 residues in the CDR3. With V trimmed by 2 bases and J by 6 bases, 4 bases remained unmatched. Sequenced: PBMCs. The chain is built from TRBV4-1 and TRBJ2-1; TRBD2 agrees at 10 bases. The origin of this receptor is a man in his forties with rheumatoid arthritis. The CDR3 spells CASSQLAGDRNEQFF. The CDR3 nucleotides are TGCGCCAGCAGCCAACTAGCGGGGGACCGCAATGAGCAGTTCTTC.